The entry that follows covers one T cell receptor beta chain sequence. Its antigen is still unknown. The PCR contained 60 Vbeta and 13 Jbeta primers. The data were produced by immunoSEQ multiplex PCR, yet TCRdb's version contains in-frame clones alone and is incomplete. The data show some 100,000 clones, about 80% seen once. The source of the sample is a study of cytomegalovirus exposure and HLA in healthy donors. At the level of the study: Earlier, 200 million or so T cells were analyzed, and some 120 million unique TCR beta sequences were found among them. Of about 400 genotyped donors, more than 75% clustered with self-reported Caucasian donors. Findings and caveats of the study: Reportedly, diagnosis of cytomegalovirus status by the classifier showed high specificity and sensitivity.

Material: PBMCs. This sequence originates from a female donor in good health and CMV-seropositive.

CDR3 coding DNA: TGTGCCAGTAGTATGCTTAGAGGGGACAGGGGTGATGAGCAGTTCTTC. It codes for CASSMLRGDRGDEQFF. The J gene is TRBJ2-1, the V gene TRBV19; 10 bases map to TRBD1. Germline trimming cut 3 bases from V and 8 bases from J; bases unmatched to any gene: 10. The germline V gene encodes CDR1 LNHDA and CDR2 SQIVND (reference sequence). The CDR3 contains 16 residues.